Listed below are T cell receptor beta chains from one sample, sequenced in a study of PD-L1 blockade in urothelial cancer. Profiling relied on immunoSEQ multiplex PCR, and the TCRdb table lists in-frame clones only, not all of them. In the table there are tens of thousands of clones, roughly 80% of which are singletons. The starting material was PBMCs, obtained around atezolizumab (anti-PD-L1) treatment. Source of these receptors: a middle-aged man with urothelial cancer. CDR3s include the opening cysteine and the closing phenylalanine or tryptophan. A D gene is named only where the DNA matches it firmly. Rows give clone size only sometimes, using once, few, many, or a class for an expanded clone.

size	D	V	J	length	DNA	CDR3
once	.	TRBV6-5	TRBJ2-3	15	TGTGCCAGCAGCCGACTACGGCTGAACTCAGATACGCAGTATTTT	CASSRLRLNSDTQYF
.	TRBD2	TRBV5-4	TRBJ2-4	16	TGTGCCAGCAGCCCCGATGGCGGGGGGCTGAAAAACATTCAGTACTTC	CASSPDGGGLKNIQYF
.	.	TRBV19	TRBJ1-5	15	TGTGCCAGTAGTACATGGACAGTCAGCAATCAGCCCCAGCATTTT	CASSTWTVSNQPQHF
.	TRBD2	TRBV6-4	TRBJ2-1	15	TGTGCCAGCAGTGCAACTAGCGGGGGTTTGAATGAGCAGTTCTTC	CASSATSGGLNEQFF
.	TRBD2	TRBV7-8	TRBJ2-3	16	TGTGCCAGCAGCTTAGGACTAGCGGGATCCGCCGATACGCAGTATTTT	CASSLGLAGSADTQYF
.	TRBD1	TRBV27	TRBJ1-2	15	TGTGCCAGCAGTCCAGGAGGGGGCGCGAGATATGGCTACACCTTC	CASSPGGGARYGYTF
few	TRBD2	TRBV6-4	TRBJ2-7	14	TGTGCCAGCAGTGAGGGGACTAGCGGGAGCGAGCAGTACTTC	CASSEGTSGSEQYF
.	TRBD1	TRBV27	TRBJ2-3	13	TGTGCCAGCAAGGGACAGATCGTTCATACGCAGTATTTT	CASKGQIVHTQYF
.	TRBD1	TRBV7-9	TRBJ1-2	12	TGTGCCAGCAGCGCGACAGGGGACGGCTACACCTTC	CASSATGDGYTF
.	.	TRBV29-1	TRBJ1-5	13	TGCAGCGTTCGGACAGATAGCAATCAGCCCCAGCATTTT	CSVRTDSNQPQHF
.	.	TRBV2	TRBJ1-3	13	TGTGCCAGCCACGGGGTCTCTGGAAACACCATATATTTT	CASHGVSGNTIYF